The T cell receptor beta chain described here comes from a study of beta chain features in type 1 diabetes. The authors reverse transcribed all of the isolated RNA, so sequencing captured expressed TCRB transcripts. Repertoires were generated with immunoSEQ multiplex PCR, while TCRdb's copy carries only in-frame clones and drops some. The sample yields approximately 250,000 clones, 9.6% seen once. This clone has only a few counts. This TCR derives from a woman under 30 in good health. What was sequenced was naive CD4+ T cells from blood.

CDR3 in DNA: TGTGCCGCCCGCAGGGCCGGGGAGCTGTTTTTT. Protein sequence: CAARRAGELFF. V usage is TRBV19 and J usage is TRBJ2-2, with D maybe TRBD1 (5 bases). CDR1 and CDR2 (germline): LNHDA, SQIVND (reference sequence). The CDR3 spans 11 residues. V shed 11 bases and J shed 6 bases, with 10 bases lying between them.